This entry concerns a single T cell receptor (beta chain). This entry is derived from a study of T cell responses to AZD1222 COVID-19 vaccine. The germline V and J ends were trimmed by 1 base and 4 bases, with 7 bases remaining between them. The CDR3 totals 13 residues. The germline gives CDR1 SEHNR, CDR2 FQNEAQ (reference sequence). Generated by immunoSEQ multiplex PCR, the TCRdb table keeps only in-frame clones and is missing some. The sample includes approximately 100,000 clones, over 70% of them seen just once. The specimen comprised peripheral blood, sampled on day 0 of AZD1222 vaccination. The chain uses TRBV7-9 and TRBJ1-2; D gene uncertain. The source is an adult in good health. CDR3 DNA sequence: TGTGCCAGCAGCTTAGAAACCAGCTATGGCTACACCTTC. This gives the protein CASSLETSYGYTF.